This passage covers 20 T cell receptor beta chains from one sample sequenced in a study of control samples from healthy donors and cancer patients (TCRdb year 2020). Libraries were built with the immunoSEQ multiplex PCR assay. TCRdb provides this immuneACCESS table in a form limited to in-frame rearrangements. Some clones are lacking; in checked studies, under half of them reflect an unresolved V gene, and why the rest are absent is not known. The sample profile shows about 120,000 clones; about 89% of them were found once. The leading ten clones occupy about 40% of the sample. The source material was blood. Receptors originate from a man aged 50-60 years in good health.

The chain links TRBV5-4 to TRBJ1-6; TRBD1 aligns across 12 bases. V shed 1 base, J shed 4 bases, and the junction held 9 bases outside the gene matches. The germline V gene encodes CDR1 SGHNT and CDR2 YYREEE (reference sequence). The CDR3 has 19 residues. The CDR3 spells CASSLPGQGAGAYNSPLHF. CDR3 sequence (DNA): TGTGCCAGCAGCTTGCCGGGACAGGGGGCAGGGGCTTATAATTCACCCCTCCACTTT.

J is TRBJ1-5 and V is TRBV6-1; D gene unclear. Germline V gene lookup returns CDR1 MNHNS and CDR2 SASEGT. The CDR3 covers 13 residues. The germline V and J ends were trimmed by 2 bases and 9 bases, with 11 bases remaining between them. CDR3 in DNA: TGTGCCAGCAGTGAACGGGGAGACTCGCCCCAGCATTTT. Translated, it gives CASSERGDSPQHF.

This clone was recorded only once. The CDR3 here is CASSYWANTEAFF. The CDR3 nucleotides are TGTGCCAGCAGTTACTGGGCCAACACTGAAGCTTTCTTT. This chain joins TRBV6-2 or TRBV6-3 and TRBJ1-1, with D uncertain. V was clipped by 1 base and J by 2 bases, with 5 bases between them. The CDR3 runs to 13 residues. The germline V gene encodes CDR1 MNHEY and CDR2 SVGEGT.

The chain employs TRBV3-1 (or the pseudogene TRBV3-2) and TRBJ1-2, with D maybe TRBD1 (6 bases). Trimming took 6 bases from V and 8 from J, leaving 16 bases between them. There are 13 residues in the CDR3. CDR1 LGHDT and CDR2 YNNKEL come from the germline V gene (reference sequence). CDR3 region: CASRGGNEVGYTF. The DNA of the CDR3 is TGTGCCAGCAGAGGGGGAAACGAAGTGGGCTACACCTTC.

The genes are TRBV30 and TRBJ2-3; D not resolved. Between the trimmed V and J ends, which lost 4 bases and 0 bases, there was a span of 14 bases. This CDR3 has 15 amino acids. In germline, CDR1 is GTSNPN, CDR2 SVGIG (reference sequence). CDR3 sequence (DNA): TGTGCCTGGACGAAAGGAGCCTCTAGCACAGATACGCAGTATTTT. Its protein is CAWTKGASSTDTQYF.

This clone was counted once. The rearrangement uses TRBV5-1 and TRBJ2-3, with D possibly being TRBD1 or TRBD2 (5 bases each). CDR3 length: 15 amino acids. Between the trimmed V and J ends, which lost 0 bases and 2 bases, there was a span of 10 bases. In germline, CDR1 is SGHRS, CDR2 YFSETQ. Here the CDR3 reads CASSLGDPYTDTQYF. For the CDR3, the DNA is TGCGCCAGCAGCTTGGGGGACCCGTACACAGATACGCAGTATTTT.

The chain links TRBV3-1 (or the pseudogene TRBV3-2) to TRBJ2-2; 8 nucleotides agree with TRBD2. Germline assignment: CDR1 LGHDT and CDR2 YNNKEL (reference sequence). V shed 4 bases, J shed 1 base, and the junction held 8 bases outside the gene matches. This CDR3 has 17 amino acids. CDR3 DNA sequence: TGTGCCAGCAGCCCTTGGGGACTAGTCGGGAACACCGGGGAGCTGTTTTTT. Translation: CASSPWGLVGNTGELFF.

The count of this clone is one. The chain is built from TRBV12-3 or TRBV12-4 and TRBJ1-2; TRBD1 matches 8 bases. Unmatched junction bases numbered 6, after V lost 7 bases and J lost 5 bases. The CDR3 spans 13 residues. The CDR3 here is CASTLGQGYGYTF. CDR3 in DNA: TGTGCCAGCACTCTAGGACAGGGTTATGGCTACACCTTC.

CDR3 protein: CASSQDRGRVNEQFF. CDR3 DNA: TGTGCCAGCAGCCAAGATCGGGGCAGGGTAAATGAGCAGTTCTTC. The chain joins TRBV3-1 (or the pseudogene TRBV3-2) to TRBJ2-1; D is perhaps TRBD1 or TRBD2 (5 bases each). V lost 0 bases and J lost 7, with 13 bases in between. CDR1 is LGHDT, CDR2 YNNKEL, per germline (reference sequence). The CDR3 is made up of 15 amino acids.

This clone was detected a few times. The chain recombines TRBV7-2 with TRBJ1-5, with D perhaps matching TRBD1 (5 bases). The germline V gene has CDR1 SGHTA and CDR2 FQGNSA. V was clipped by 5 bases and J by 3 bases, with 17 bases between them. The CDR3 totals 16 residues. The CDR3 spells CASSPPGGENNQPQHF. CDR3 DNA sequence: TGTGCCAGCAGCCCCCCTGGGGGGGAAAACAATCAGCCCCAGCATTTT.

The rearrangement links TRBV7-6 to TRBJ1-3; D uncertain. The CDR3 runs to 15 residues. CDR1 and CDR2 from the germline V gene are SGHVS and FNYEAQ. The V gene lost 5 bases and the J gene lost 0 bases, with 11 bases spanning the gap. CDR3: CASSARPSSGNTIYF. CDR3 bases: TGTGCCAGCAGCGCCCGACCGAGCTCTGGAAACACCATATATTTT.

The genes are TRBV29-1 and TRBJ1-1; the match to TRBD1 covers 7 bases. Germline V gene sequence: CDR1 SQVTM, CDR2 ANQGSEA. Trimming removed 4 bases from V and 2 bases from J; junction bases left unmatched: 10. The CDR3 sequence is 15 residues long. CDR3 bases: TGCAGCGTTGCGAAAAGGGACAGTTTAAACACTGAAGCTTTCTTT. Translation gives CSVAKRDSLNTEAFF.

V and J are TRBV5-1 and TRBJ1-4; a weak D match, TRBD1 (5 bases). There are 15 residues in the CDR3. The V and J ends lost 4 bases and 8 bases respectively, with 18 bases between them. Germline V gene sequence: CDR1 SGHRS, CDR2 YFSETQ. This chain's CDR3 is CASSLSGTVREKLFF. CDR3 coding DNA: TGCGCCAGCAGCCTGTCCGGGACCGTTCGGGAAAAACTGTTTTTT.

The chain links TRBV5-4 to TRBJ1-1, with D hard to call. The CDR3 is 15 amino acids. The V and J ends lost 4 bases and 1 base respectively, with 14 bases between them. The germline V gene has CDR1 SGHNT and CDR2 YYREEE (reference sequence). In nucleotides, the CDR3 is TGTGCCAGCAGCCTCCTTGAGTTCCCGAACACTGAAGCTTTCTTT. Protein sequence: CASSLLEFPNTEAFF.

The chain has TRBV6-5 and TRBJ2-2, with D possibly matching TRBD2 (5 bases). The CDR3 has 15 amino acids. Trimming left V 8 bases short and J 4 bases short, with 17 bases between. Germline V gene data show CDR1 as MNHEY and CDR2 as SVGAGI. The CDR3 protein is CASAWVVRGTGELFF. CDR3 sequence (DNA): TGTGCCAGCGCCTGGGTGGTACGGGGCACCGGGGAGCTGTTTTTT.

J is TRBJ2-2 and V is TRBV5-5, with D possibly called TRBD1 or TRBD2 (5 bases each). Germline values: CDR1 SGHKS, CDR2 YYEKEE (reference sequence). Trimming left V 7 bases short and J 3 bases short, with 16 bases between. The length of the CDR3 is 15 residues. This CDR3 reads CASSGPQDHTGELFF. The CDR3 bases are TGTGCCAGCTCGGGACCCCAAGACCACACCGGGGAGCTGTTTTTT. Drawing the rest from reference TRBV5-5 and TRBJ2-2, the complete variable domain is DAGVTQSPTHLIKTRGQQVTLRCSPISGHKSVSWYQQVLGQGPQFIFQYYEKEERGRGNFPDRFSARQFPNYSSELNVNALLLGDSALYLCASSGPQDHTGELFFGEGSRLTVL.

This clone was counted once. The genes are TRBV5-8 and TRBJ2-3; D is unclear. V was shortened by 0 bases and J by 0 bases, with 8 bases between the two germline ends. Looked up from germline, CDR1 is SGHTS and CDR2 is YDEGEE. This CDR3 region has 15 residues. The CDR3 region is CASSLELASTDTQYF. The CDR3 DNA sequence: TGTGCCAGCAGCTTGGAGTTGGCTAGCACAGATACGCAGTATTTT.

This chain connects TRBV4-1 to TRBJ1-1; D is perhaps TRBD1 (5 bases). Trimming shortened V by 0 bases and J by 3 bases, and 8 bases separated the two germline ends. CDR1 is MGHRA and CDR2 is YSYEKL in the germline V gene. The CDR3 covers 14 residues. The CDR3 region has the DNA TGCGCCAGCAGCCAAGAGAGGACACACACTGAAGCTTTCTTT. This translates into CASSQERTHTEAFF.

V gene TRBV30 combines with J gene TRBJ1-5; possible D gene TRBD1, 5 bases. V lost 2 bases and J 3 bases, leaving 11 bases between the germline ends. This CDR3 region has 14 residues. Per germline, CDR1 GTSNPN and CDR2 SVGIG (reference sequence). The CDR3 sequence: CAWSLDSYNQPQHF. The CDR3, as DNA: TGTGCCTGGAGTCTAGACAGTTACAATCAGCCCCAGCATTTT.

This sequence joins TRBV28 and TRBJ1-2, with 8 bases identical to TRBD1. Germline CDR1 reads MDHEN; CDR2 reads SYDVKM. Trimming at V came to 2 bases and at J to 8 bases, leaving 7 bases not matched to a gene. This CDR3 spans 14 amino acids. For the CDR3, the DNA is TGTGCCAGCAGTTTAGTGGCAGGGGGCGGAGGCTACACCTTC. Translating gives CASSLVAGGGGYTF.